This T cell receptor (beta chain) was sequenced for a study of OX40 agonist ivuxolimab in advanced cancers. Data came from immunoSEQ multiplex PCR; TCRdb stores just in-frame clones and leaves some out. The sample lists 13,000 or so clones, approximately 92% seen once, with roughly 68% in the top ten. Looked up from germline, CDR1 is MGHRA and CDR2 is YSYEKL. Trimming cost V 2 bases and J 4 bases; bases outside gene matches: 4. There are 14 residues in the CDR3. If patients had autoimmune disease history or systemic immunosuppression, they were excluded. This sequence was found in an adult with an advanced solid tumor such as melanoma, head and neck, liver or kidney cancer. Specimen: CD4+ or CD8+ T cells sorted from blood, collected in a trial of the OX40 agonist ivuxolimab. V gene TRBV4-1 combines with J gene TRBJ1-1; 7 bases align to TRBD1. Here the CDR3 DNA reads TGCGCCAGCAGCCAATCAGGGGGGGGCACTGAAGCTTTCTTT. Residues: CASSQSGGGTEAFF.